These T cell receptor beta chains were read from a single sample in a study of blood T cell repertoires in COVID-19. Only in-frame clones appear in the TCRdb table, and some are missing; sequencing was by immunoSEQ multiplex PCR. The table has 200,000 to 250,000 clones, 80% to 90% seen once. Sequenced: peripheral blood. These receptors were taken from an elderly man with acute or convalescent COVID-19. The CDR3 runs from the conserved cysteine through the conserved F or W. The D gene is left open where the match is weak. Not every row has a clone size; where given, it reads once, few, many or a size class.

j_gene: TRBJ1-6; v_gene: TRBV28; abundance: -; d_gene: -; CDR3aa: CASNMNNSPLHF; CDR3nt: TGTGCCAGCAACATGAATAATTCACCCCTCCACTTT
j_gene: TRBJ2-4; v_gene: TRBV21-1; abundance: -; d_gene: -; CDR3aa: CASSAVPKGAKNIQYF; CDR3nt: TGTGCCAGCAGCGCTGTACCTAAGGGGGCCAAAAACATTCAGTACTTC
j_gene: TRBJ2-1; v_gene: TRBV28; abundance: -; d_gene: TRBD2; CDR3aa: CASSLATSGAYNEQFF; CDR3nt: TGTGCCAGCAGTTTGGCGACTAGCGGGGCATACAATGAGCAGTTCTTC
j_gene: TRBJ2-1; v_gene: TRBV5-1; abundance: -; d_gene: TRBD1; CDR3aa: CASGDRGRQNEQFF; CDR3nt: TGCGCCAGCGGCGACAGGGGGCGTCAAAATGAGCAGTTCTTC
j_gene: TRBJ1-3; v_gene: TRBV15; abundance: -; d_gene: -; CDR3aa: CATSRDRGPSGNTIYF; CDR3nt: TGTGCCACCAGCAGAGACAGGGGACCCTCTGGAAACACCATATATTTT
j_gene: TRBJ1-1; v_gene: TRBV12-3/TRBV12-4; abundance: -; d_gene: -; CDR3aa: CASSRTGNTEAFF; CDR3nt: TGTGCCAGCAGTCGAACAGGAAACACTGAAGCTTTCTTT
j_gene: TRBJ2-3; v_gene: TRBV28; abundance: -; d_gene: TRBD2; CDR3aa: CASSLRSGTSGITDTQYF; CDR3nt: TGTGCCAGCAGTCTAAGATCAGGGACTAGCGGTATCACAGATACGCAGTATTTT
j_gene: TRBJ1-2; v_gene: TRBV7-9; abundance: -; d_gene: TRBD1; CDR3aa: CASSTGGDRGSYGYTF; CDR3nt: TGTGCCAGCAGCACCGGTGGGGACAGGGGAAGCTATGGCTACACCTTC
j_gene: TRBJ2-5; v_gene: TRBV12-5; abundance: -; d_gene: TRBD2; CDR3aa: CASGRGGAEGETQYF; CDR3nt: TGTGCTAGTGGCCGCGGGGGGGCGGAAGGAGAGACCCAGTACTTC
j_gene: TRBJ1-2; v_gene: TRBV6-2/TRBV6-3; abundance: -; d_gene: -; CDR3aa: CASSSDRANYGYTF; CDR3nt: TGTGCCAGCAGTTCCGACAGAGCTAACTATGGCTACACCTTC
j_gene: TRBJ2-7; v_gene: TRBV2; abundance: -; d_gene: -; CDR3aa: CASTQDSYEQYF; CDR3nt: TGTGCCAGCACTCAGGACAGCTACGAGCAGTACTTC
j_gene: TRBJ2-2; v_gene: TRBV6-2/TRBV6-3; abundance: -; d_gene: TRBD2; CDR3aa: CASGQGGRTGELFF; CDR3nt: TGTGCCAGCGGCCAGGGAGGGCGCACCGGGGAGCTGTTTTTT
j_gene: TRBJ2-1; v_gene: TRBV18; abundance: -; d_gene: TRBD2; CDR3aa: CASSLTSGGTYNEQFF; CDR3nt: TGTGCCAGCTCACTAACCTCGGGGGGGACCTACAATGAGCAGTTCTTC
j_gene: TRBJ2-3; v_gene: TRBV7-2; abundance: -; d_gene: -; CDR3aa: CASRSGGRRTDTQYF; CDR3nt: TGTGCCAGCAGGTCGGGGGGCCGGCGCACAGATACGCAGTATTTT
j_gene: TRBJ2-5; v_gene: TRBV18; abundance: once; d_gene: TRBD1; CDR3aa: CASSPKKGTAYQETQYF; CDR3nt: TGTGCCAGCTCCCCCAAAAAAGGGACAGCCTACCAAGAGACCCAGTACTTC
j_gene: TRBJ1-1; v_gene: TRBV5-1; abundance: -; d_gene: TRBD1; CDR3aa: CASSLGPGGRNTEAFF; CDR3nt: TGCGCCAGCAGCTTGGGGCCAGGGGGGAGGAACACTGAAGCTTTCTTT
j_gene: TRBJ1-3; v_gene: TRBV7-2; abundance: -; d_gene: -; CDR3aa: CASSLAGPGNTIYF; CDR3nt: TGTGCCAGCAGCTTGGCGGGACCTGGAAACACCATATATTTT
j_gene: TRBJ2-7; v_gene: TRBV28; abundance: -; d_gene: -; CDR3aa: CASSNSIPYEQYF; CDR3nt: TGTGCCAGCAGCAACAGTATCCCCTACGAGCAGTACTTC
j_gene: TRBJ1-2; v_gene: TRBV19; abundance: few; d_gene: -; CDR3aa: CATFEGDGYGYTF; CDR3nt: TGTGCCACCTTTGAGGGGGACGGCTATGGCTACACCTTC
j_gene: TRBJ2-1; v_gene: TRBV6-5; abundance: once; d_gene: TRBD2; CDR3aa: CASRASGDLNEQFF; CDR3nt: TGTGCCAGCAGGGCTAGCGGAGACCTAAATGAGCAGTTCTTC
j_gene: TRBJ1-4; v_gene: TRBV19; abundance: -; d_gene: TRBD1; CDR3aa: CASSGTGTGVQKLFF; CDR3nt: TGTGCCAGTAGTGGGACCGGGACAGGGGTCCAAAAACTGTTTTTT
j_gene: TRBJ1-1; v_gene: TRBV18; abundance: few; d_gene: TRBD1; CDR3aa: CASFRQGIMNTEAFF; CDR3nt: TGTGCCAGCTTCCGACAGGGGATTATGAACACTGAAGCTTTCTTT